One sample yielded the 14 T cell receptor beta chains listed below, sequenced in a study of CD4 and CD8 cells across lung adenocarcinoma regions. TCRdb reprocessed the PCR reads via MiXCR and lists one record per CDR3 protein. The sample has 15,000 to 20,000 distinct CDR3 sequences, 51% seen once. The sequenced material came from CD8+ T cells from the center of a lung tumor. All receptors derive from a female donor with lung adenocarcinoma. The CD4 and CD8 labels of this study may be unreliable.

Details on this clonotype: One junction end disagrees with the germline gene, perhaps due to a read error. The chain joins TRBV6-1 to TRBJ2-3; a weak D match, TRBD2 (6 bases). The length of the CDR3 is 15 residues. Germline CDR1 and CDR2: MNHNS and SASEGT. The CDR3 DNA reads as TGTGCCGGGGGTGAAGCGGGCCGTGACCCAGATACCCAGTATTTC. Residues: CAGGEAGRDPDTQYF.

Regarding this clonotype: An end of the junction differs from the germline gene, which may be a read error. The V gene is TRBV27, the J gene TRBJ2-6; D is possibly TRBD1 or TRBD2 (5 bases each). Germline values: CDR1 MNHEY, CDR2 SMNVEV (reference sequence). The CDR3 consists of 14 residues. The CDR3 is CASRASSGANVQNF. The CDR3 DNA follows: TGTGCCAGCAGGGCTAGCTCTGGGGCCAACGTCCAGAACTTC. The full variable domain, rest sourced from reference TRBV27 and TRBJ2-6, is EAQVTQNPRYLITVTGKKLTVTCSQNMNHEYMSWYRQDPGLGLRQIYYSMNVEVTDKGDVPEGYKVSRKEKRNFPLILESPSPNQTSLYFCASRASSGANVQNFGAGSRLTVL.

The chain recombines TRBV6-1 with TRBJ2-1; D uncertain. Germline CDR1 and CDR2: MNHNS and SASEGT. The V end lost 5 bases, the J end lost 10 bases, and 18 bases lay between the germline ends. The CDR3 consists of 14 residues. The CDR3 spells CASSPRSPPYEQFF. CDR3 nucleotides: TGTGCCAGCAGTCCACGGAGTCCACCCTACGAGCAGTTCTTC.

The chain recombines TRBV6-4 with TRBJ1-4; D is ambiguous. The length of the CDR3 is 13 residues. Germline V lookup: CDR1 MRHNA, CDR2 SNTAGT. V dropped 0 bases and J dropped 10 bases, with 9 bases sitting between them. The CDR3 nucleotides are TGTGCCAGCAGTGACTCGCCGGGAACAAAACTGTTTTTT. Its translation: CASSDSPGTKLFF.

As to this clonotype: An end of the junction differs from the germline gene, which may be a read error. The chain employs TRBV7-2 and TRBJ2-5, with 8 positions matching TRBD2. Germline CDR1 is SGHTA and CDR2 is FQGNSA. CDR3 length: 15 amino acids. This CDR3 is CASSLVAGAGDTQYF. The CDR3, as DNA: TGTGCCAGCAGCTTAGTTGCGGGAGCGGGAGATACGCAGTACTTT.

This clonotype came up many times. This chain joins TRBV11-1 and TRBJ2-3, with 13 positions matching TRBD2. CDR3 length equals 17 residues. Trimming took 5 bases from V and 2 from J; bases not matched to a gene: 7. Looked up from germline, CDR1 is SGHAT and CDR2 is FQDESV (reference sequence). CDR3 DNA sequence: TGTGCCAGCAGCCTTTCAGGACTAGCGGGGGCCACAGATACGCAGTATTTT. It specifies CASSLSGLAGATDTQYF.

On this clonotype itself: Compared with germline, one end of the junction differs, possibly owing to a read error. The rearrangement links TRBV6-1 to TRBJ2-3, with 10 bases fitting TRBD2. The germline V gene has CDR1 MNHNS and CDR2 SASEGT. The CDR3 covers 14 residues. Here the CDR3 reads CAGRWTSGKDTQYF. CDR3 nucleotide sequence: TGTGCCGGCAGATGGACTAGCGGCAAAGATACGCAGTATTTT.

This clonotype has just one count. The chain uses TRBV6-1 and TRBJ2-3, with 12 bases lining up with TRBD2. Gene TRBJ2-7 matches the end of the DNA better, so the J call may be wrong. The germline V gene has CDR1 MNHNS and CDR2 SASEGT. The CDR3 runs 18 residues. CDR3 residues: CASSRGLAGLRAKNTQYF. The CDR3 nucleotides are TGTGCCAGCAGTCGCGGACTAGCGGGGCTGCGAGCCAAAAACACGCAGTACTTC.

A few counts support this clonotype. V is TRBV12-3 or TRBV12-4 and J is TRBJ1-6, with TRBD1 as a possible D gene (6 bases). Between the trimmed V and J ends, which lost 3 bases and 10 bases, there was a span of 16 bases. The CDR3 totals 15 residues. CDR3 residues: CASSFRGRGNSPLHF. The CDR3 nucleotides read TGTGCCAGCAGTTTTCGTGGCAGGGGAAACTCACCCCTCCACTTT.

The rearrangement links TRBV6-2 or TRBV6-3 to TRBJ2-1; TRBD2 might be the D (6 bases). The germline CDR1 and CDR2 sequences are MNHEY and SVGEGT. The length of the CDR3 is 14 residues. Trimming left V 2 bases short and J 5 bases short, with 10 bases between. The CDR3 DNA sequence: TGTGCCAGCAGTTACCTAGCGTGGGACAATGAGCAGTTCTTC. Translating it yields CASSYLAWDNEQFF.

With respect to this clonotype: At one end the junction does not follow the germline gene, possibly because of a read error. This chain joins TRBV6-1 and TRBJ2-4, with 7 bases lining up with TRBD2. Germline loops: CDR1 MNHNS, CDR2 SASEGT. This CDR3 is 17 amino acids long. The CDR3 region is CASSRGLGGGVENTQYF. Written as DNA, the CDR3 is TGTGCCAGCAGTCGCGGACTGGGGGGGGGGGTCGAAAACACTCAGTACTTT.

CDR3 sequence (DNA): TGTGCCAGCAGTTACAGCACATTCCGAGAGGGGCTGAGTCGGGAGCAGTACTTC. Amino acids: CASSYSTFREGLSREQYF. The chain has TRBV6-2 or TRBV6-3 and TRBJ2-5, with a possible D match to TRBD2 (6 bases). V dropped 2 bases and J dropped 11 bases, with 30 bases sitting between them. This CDR3 contains 18 residues. Germline CDR1 MNHEY, CDR2 SVGEGT.

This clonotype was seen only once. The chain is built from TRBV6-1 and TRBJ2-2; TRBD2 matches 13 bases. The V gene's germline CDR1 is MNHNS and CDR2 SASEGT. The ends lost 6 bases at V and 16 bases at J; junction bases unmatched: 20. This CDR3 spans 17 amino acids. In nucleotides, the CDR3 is TGTGCCAGCAGCCGTTTCAGGACTAGCGGGAGCACAGATGCGCAGTTTTTT. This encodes CASSRFRTSGSTDAQFF.

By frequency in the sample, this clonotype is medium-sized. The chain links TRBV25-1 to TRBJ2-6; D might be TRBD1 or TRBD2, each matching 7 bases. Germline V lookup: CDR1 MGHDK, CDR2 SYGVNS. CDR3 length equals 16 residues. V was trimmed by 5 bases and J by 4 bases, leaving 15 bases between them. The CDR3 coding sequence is TGTGCCAGCAGTTTGCAGGGGGGGTACGGGGCCAACGTCCTGACTTTC. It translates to CASSLQGGYGANVLTF.